Listed below are T cell receptor beta chains from one sample, sequenced in a study of CD4 T cells in relation to SARS-CoV-2 and coronaviruses. TCRdb keeps only in-frame clones here, not all; method: immunoSEQ multiplex PCR. The sample includes approximately 25,000 clones, about 70% seen only once; the top ten take about 14%. Antigens for these TCRs are unknown. Sequencing used CD4+ T cells from PBMCs, cultured in vitro. These receptors all stem from a human donor in good health. The CDR3 runs from the conserved cysteine through the conserved F or W. The D gene is left open where the match is weak. The listing skips clone size in some rows; elsewhere it reads once, few, many or a size class.

size	D	V	J	CDR3	DNA
.	TRBD1	TRBV2	TRBJ1-4	CAGKTGDEKLFF	TGTGCCGGAAAGACAGGGGATGAAAAACTGTTTTTT
.	.	TRBV19	TRBJ1-1	CASSKSQRGWGTEAFF	TGTGCCAGTAGTAAATCCCAACGGGGCTGGGGGACTGAAGCTTTCTTT
.	.	TRBV4-2	TRBJ1-1	CASSPRGDVVTEAFF	TGTGCCAGCAGCCCCCGGGGGGATGTGGTCACTGAAGCTTTCTTT
.	TRBD1	TRBV3-1/TRBV3-2	TRBJ1-3	CASSQGQGAGNTIYF	TGTGCCAGCAGCCAGGGACAGGGAGCTGGAAACACCATATATTTT
few	.	TRBV3-1/TRBV3-2	TRBJ1-3	CASSKVGRMEIGNTIYF	TGTGCCAGCAGCAAAGTAGGCCGAATGGAAATCGGAAACACCATATATTTT
few	TRBD1	TRBV12-3/TRBV12-4	TRBJ1-2	CASRERGLGGYTF	TGTGCCAGCAGGGAAAGGGGGCTGGGTGGCTACACCTTC
.	.	TRBV6-1	TRBJ2-1	CASSESYNEQFF	TGTGCCAGCAGTGAATCGTACAATGAGCAGTTCTTC
.	.	TRBV2	TRBJ1-2	CASSEVGGSHGYTF	TGTGCCAGCAGTGAAGTTGGGGGGAGCCATGGCTACACCTTC
.	TRBD2	TRBV18	TRBJ2-1	CASSPRSGREGEQFF	TGTGCCAGCTCACCCCGTAGCGGGAGGGAGGGAGAGCAGTTCTTC
few	.	TRBV7-8	TRBJ1-6	CASSLEQPYNSPLHF	TGTGCCAGCAGCTTAGAGCAGCCGTATAATTCACCCCTCCACTTT
.	.	TRBV12-3/TRBV12-4	TRBJ2-7	CASSSTGYEQYF	TGTGCCAGCAGTTCGACAGGCTACGAGCAGTACTTC
.	TRBD1	TRBV18	TRBJ2-6	CASSPLPRDRLFSGANVLTF	TGTGCCAGCTCACCTCTACCCCGGGACAGGCTATTCTCTGGGGCCAACGTCCTGACTTTC
.	TRBD1	TRBV6-6	TRBJ2-1	CASSRRGQRTYNEQFF	TGTGCCAGCAGTCGAAGGGGACAGAGAACCTACAATGAGCAGTTCTTC
.	TRBD2	TRBV5-1	TRBJ2-7	CASSGGLAGYEQYF	TGCGCCAGCAGCGGGGGACTAGCGGGGTACGAGCAGTACTTC
once	.	TRBV7-8	TRBJ1-1	CASSPTGTVNTEAFF	TGTGCCAGCAGCCCGACCGGGACGGTGAACACTGAAGCTTTCTTT
.	TRBD2	TRBV9	TRBJ2-3	CASSALAAGTDTQYF	TGTGCCAGCAGCGCACTAGCGGCGGGCACAGATACGCAGTATTTT